This T cell receptor beta chain was identified during a study of blood T cell repertoires in COVID-19. This CDR3 region has 18 residues. Germline trimming cut 4 bases from V and 0 bases from J; bases unmatched to any gene: 12. CDR1 and CDR2 from the germline V gene are MNHEY and SVGEGT. The data were produced by immunoSEQ multiplex PCR, yet TCRdb's version contains in-frame clones alone and is incomplete. The sample lists roughly 87,000 clones; approximately 79% were seen once. The J gene is TRBJ2-4, the V gene TRBV6-2 or TRBV6-3; 7 bases agree with TRBD2. The sequence was collected from a woman over 75 with acute or convalescent COVID-19. The specimen was peripheral blood. DNA of the CDR3: TGTGCCAGCAGTTCCCGGGAGGCGGGGAGTCTAGCCAAAAACATTCAGTACTTC. Protein: CASSSREAGSLAKNIQYF.